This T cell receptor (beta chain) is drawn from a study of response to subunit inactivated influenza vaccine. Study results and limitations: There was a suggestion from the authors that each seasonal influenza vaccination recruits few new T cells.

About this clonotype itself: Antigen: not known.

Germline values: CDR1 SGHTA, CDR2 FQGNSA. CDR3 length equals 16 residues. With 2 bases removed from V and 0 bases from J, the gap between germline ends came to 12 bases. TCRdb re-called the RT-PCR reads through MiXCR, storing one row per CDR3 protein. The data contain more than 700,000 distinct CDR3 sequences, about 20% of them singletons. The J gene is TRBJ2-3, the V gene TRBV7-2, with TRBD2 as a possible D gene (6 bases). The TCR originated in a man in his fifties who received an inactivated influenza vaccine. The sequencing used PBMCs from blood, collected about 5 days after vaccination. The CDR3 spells CASSLLSGFSTDTQYF. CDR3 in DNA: TGTGCCAGCAGCTTATTGAGCGGGTTTAGCACAGATACGCAGTATTTT.